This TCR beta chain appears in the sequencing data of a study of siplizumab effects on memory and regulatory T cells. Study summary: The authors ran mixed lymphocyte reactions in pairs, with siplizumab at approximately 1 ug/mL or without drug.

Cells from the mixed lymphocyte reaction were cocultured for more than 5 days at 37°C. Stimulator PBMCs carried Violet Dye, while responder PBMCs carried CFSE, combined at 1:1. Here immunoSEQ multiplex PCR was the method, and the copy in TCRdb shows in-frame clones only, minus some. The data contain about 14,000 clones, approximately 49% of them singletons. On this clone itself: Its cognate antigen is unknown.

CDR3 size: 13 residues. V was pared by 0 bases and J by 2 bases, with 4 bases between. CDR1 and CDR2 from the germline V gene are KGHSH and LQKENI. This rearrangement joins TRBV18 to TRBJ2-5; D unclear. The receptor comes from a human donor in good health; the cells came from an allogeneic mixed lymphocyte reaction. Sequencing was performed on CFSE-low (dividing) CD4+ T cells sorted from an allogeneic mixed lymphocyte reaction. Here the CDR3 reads CASSPPSQETQYF. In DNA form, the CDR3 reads TGTGCCAGCTCACCACCGTCTCAAGAGACCCAGTACTTC.